This T cell receptor beta chain was found in a study of blood T cell repertoires in COVID-19. Study-level background: Acute and convalescent COVID-19 samples came from the United States, Italy and Spain. The cDNA or gDNA used as material had been derived from T cells, B-cell-depleted T cells, or PBMCs.

Deletions cut 3 bases from V and 10 bases from J, with 10 bases between. CDR3 size: 11 residues. Germline V gene data show CDR1 as DFQATT and CDR2 as SNEGSKA (reference sequence). TCRdb's table, derived via immunoSEQ multiplex PCR, lists solely in-frame clones and lacks some. The data show 100,000 to 150,000 clones, more than 65% seen once. This TCR derives from a human donor in a cohort sampled during active COVID-19. The sequencing sample was made of peripheral blood. The chain recombines TRBV20-1 with TRBJ2-1; D is ambiguous. CDR3 amino acids: CSARKGAEQFF. CDR3 coding DNA: TGCAGTGCTAGGAAAGGAGCAGAGCAGTTCTTC.